The 21 T cell receptor beta chains in this list originate from one sample, sequenced in a study of control samples from healthy donors and cancer patients. The data were produced by immunoSEQ multiplex PCR, yet TCRdb's version contains in-frame clones alone and is incomplete. The sample holds tens of thousands of clones, roughly 90% seen once. Sequencing was done on a sample of blood. These receptors originate from a man between 50 and 59 years old in good health.

The chain employs TRBV18 and TRBJ1-5; D not resolved. The CDR3 length is 16 residues. Germline V gives CDR1 KGHSH, CDR2 LQKENI. Trimming removed 2 bases from V and 4 bases from J, with 15 bases in between. The DNA for the CDR3 is TGTGCCAGCTCACCAACGGGTAGGGCTGAAAATCAGCCCCAGCATTTT. This sequence encodes CASSPTGRAENQPQHF.

This clone was found a few times. The rearrangement joins TRBV6-6 to TRBJ2-2; D gene uncertain. The germline gives CDR1 MNHNY, CDR2 SVGAGI (reference sequence). V was trimmed by 2 bases and J by 4 bases, leaving 5 bases between them. CDR3 size: 13 residues. CDR3 residues: CASSYRATGELFF. The CDR3 region has the DNA TGTGCCAGCAGTTACCGGGCCACCGGGGAGCTGTTTTTT.

This rearrangement joins TRBV19 to TRBJ1-2; D not resolved. The CDR3 is 14 residues long. The V and J ends lost 0 bases and 4 bases respectively, with 9 bases between them. Germline assignment: CDR1 LNHDA and CDR2 SQIVND (reference sequence). This CDR3 reads CASSIEGDLYGYTF. The CDR3 coding sequence is TGTGCCAGTAGTATAGAGGGAGATCTCTATGGCTACACCTTC. Combining the CDR3 with reference TRBV19 and TRBJ1-2 gives the whole variable domain DGGITQSPKYLFRKEGQNVTLSCEQNLNHDAMYWYRQDPGQGLRLIYYSQIVNDFQKGDIAEGYSVSREKKESFPLTVTSAQKNPTAFYLCASSIEGDLYGYTFGSGTRLTVV.

The CDR3 DNA follows: TGCGCCAGCAGCTTGAGTGGATCCTATGGCTATAATTCACCCCTCCACTTT. This encodes CASSLSGSYGYNSPLHF. The chain recombines TRBV5-1 with TRBJ1-6; D unresolved. CDR1 is SGHRS, CDR2 YFSETQ, per germline. The CDR3 extends over 17 amino acids. Trimming cost V 1 base and J 3 bases, with 14 bases left between them.

This sequence joins TRBV29-1 and TRBJ2-3; D is unclear. Between the trimmed V and J ends, which lost 1 base and 1 base, there was a span of 9 bases. Germline V gives CDR1 SQVTM, CDR2 ANQGSEA. The CDR3 length is 14 residues. This CDR3 reads CSVEGTFGTDTQYF. The CDR3 DNA sequence: TGCAGCGTTGAAGGAACCTTCGGCACAGATACGCAGTATTTT.

This chain links TRBV5-8 with TRBJ1-5; 7 bases map to TRBD1. V lost 4 bases and J lost 5; bases outside the gene matches: 6. Germline CDR1 reads SGHTS; CDR2 reads YDEGEE. The CDR3 extends over 14 amino acids. The CDR3 DNA follows: TGTGCCAGCAGCATACAGGGGAAGTATCAGCCCCAGCATTTT. This translates into CASSIQGKYQPQHF.

The chain is built from TRBV21-1 and TRBJ1-2; the listed D gene, TRBD1, was not tested against the DNA. TRBV21-1 represents a pseudogene. The length of the CDR3 is 13 residues. CDR3 loop: CASSSRPGSGYTF. The CDR3 region has the DNA TGTGCCAGCAGCTCCCGTCCTGGCTCGGGCTACACCTTC.

The V call is TRBV14, the J call TRBJ1-1; weak D call: TRBD1 (5 bases). CDR1 and CDR2 from the germline V gene are SGHDN and FVKESK. V lost 0 bases and J lost 6, with 14 bases in between. The CDR3 covers 15 residues. The CDR3 spells CASSQDLQGGAEAFF. DNA of the CDR3: TGTGCCAGCAGCCAAGATCTTCAGGGAGGGGCTGAAGCTTTCTTT.

The genes are TRBV6-2 or TRBV6-3 and TRBJ1-4; 9 nucleotides line up with TRBD1. Germline V gene data show CDR1 as MNHEY and CDR2 as SVGEGT. The V gene end was trimmed by 6 bases and the J gene end by 6 bases; junction bases not matched to a gene: 5. This CDR3 comprises 14 residues. The chain's CDR3 is CASSRDRDDEKLFF. The DNA of the CDR3 is TGTGCCAGCAGCCGGGACAGGGATGATGAAAAACTGTTTTTT.

This sequence joins TRBV7-2 and TRBJ1-3; D is uncertain. The V end was cut by 1 base, the J end by 0 bases, with 10 bases between. Germline V CDR1 and CDR2: SGHTA, FQGNSA. This CDR3 has 16 residues. CDR3 region: CASSLEGRTSGNTIYF. The CDR3 region has the DNA TGTGCCAGCAGCTTAGAAGGCAGGACCTCTGGAAACACCATATATTTT.

This sequence joins TRBV6-5 and TRBJ1-1; possible D gene TRBD1, 5 bases. Trimming removed 6 bases at V and 1 base at J, with 12 bases between. From germline, CDR1 is MNHEY and CDR2 SVGAGI. The CDR3 covers 14 residues. For the CDR3, the DNA is TGTGCCAGCAGGCTAGGACAAGCGAACACTGAAGCTTTCTTT. Translation gives CASRLGQANTEAFF.

CDR3 sequence (DNA): TGTGCCAGCAGACCTCCGGGAGATAACTATGGCTACACCTTC. Translating gives CASRPPGDNYGYTF. V gene TRBV28 combines with J gene TRBJ1-2; D unresolved. This CDR3 is 14 amino acids long. CDR1 MDHEN and CDR2 SYDVKM come from the germline V gene. V was clipped by 6 bases and J by 1 base, with 12 bases between them.

V usage is TRBV6-5 and J usage is TRBJ2-7; no firm D call. Germline CDR1 and CDR2: MNHEY and SVGAGI. With 7 bases removed from V and 2 bases from J, the gap between germline ends came to 6 bases. This CDR3 region has 11 residues. The CDR3 region has the DNA TGTGCCAGCATCAACGCCTACGAGCAGTACTTC. This gives the protein CASINAYEQYF.

V gene TRBV5-1 combines with J gene TRBJ2-7; the match to TRBD1 covers 7 bases. From germline, CDR1 is SGHRS and CDR2 YFSETQ. The length of the CDR3 is 14 residues. The J segment lost 0 bases and the V segment lost 9 bases, leaving 9 bases of the junction unmatched. The chain's CDR3 is CATRPTGSSYEQYF. The CDR3 DNA reads TGCGCCACAAGGCCGACAGGGAGCTCCTACGAGCAGTACTTC. Combining the CDR3 with reference TRBV5-1 and TRBJ2-7 gives the whole variable domain KAGVTQTPRYLIKTRGQQVTLSCSPISGHRSVSWYQQTPGQGLQFLFEYFSETQRNKGNFPGRFSGRQFSNSRSEMNVSTLELGDSALYLCATRPTGSSYEQYFGPGTRLTVT.

The chain is built from TRBV5-1 and TRBJ2-7; tentatively, D is TRBD1 (5 bases). Germline loops: CDR1 SGHRS, CDR2 YFSETQ. The CDR3 contains 13 residues. Trimming removed 2 bases from V and 4 bases from J, with 10 bases in between. The CDR3 loop is CASSFDSAYEQYF. The CDR3 nucleotides read TGCGCCAGCAGCTTCGACAGCGCTTACGAGCAGTACTTC.

Judged by abundance, this clone is medium-sized (0.01 to 0.1%). The chain links TRBV7-8 to TRBJ1-5; no firm D call. CDR3 length: 18 amino acids. The V gene lost 5 bases and the J gene lost 2 bases, with 22 bases spanning the gap. Per germline, CDR1 SGHVS and CDR2 FQNEAQ. The CDR3 is CASSLQPLGFRGNQPQHF. In DNA, the CDR3 is TGTGCCAGCAGCCTTCAGCCTTTAGGGTTTAGGGGCAATCAGCCCCAGCATTTT.

CDR3 coding DNA: TGCGCCAGCAGCCTAACCACCACGGCAGGGGGCGGGAACATTCAGTACTTC. Translating gives CASSLTTTAGGGNIQYF. This sequence joins TRBV4-1 and TRBJ2-4, with 8 positions matching TRBD1. The CDR3 totals 17 residues. Trimming at V came to 4 bases and at J to 7 bases, leaving 15 bases not matched to a gene. Germline-derived CDR1 and CDR2 are MGHRA and YSYEKL.

CDR3 loop: CASSFRLASETQYF. CDR3 nucleotide sequence: TGTGCCAGCAGCTTCCGTCTCGCATCTGAGACCCAGTACTTC. The chain employs TRBV5-4 and TRBJ2-5, with D uncertain. Germline V gene data show CDR1 as SGHNT and CDR2 as YYREEE (reference sequence). The CDR3 is made up of 14 amino acids. The V gene lost 2 bases and the J gene lost 5 bases, with 13 bases spanning the gap. The variable domain in full, with the rest retrieved from reference TRBV5-4 and TRBJ2-5, is ETGVTQSPTHLIKTRGQQVTLRCSSQSGHNTVSWYQQALGQGPQFIFQYYREEENGRGNFPPRFSGLQFPNYSSELNVNALELDDSALYLCASSFRLASETQYFGPGTRLLVL.

The V gene is TRBV6-2 or TRBV6-3, the J gene TRBJ1-1; D may be TRBD1 (5 bases). V lost 2 bases, J lost 4 bases, and 11 bases lay in between. In germline, CDR1 is MNHEY, CDR2 SVGEGT. The CDR3 spans 14 residues. The CDR3 region has the DNA TGTGCCAGCAGTTACGCCTGGGGGTCCACTGAAGCTTTCTTT. It translates to CASSYAWGSTEAFF.

This chain uses TRBV11-3 with TRBJ2-1; tentative D call: TRBD2 (6 bases). Deletions cut 1 base from V and 6 bases from J, with 7 bases between. The CDR3 loop spans 13 amino acids. The germline V gene has CDR1 SGHNT and CDR2 YENEEA. DNA for the CDR3: TGTGCCAGCAGCTTAGTGGGACTCAATGAGCAGTTCTTC. Protein: CASSLVGLNEQFF.

This clone has just one count. V gene TRBV7-8 combines with J gene TRBJ2-2; D could derive from TRBD1 or TRBD2 (5 bases each). Germline V gene data show CDR1 as SGHVS and CDR2 as FQNEAQ. CDR3 size: 17 residues. The ends were cut back, 3 bases at V and 6 bases at J, with 20 bases in the middle. CDR3 coding DNA: TGTGCCAGCAGCTTTCAATTAGCGCAGGGCAGAGCCGGGGAGCTGTTTTTT. As protein: CASSFQLAQGRAGELFF.